This T cell receptor (beta chain) was recovered during a study of CD8 T cells in Susac syndrome. V lost 0 bases to trimming and J lost 11 bases, with 14 bases between them. Germline assignment: CDR1 SNHLY and CDR2 FYNNEI. The CDR3 has 14 residues. Each multiple sclerosis control was a treatment-naive patient with relapsing-remitting disease that was either stable or active. With random hexamers, roughly 0.45 to 1 ug RNA was reverse transcribed. Coverage of TCR beta CDR3 amplification by immunoSEQ multiplex PCR extended to 54 Vbeta and 13 Jbeta. TCRdb re-derived calls from the immunoSEQ multiplex PCR reads in MiXCR, one entry per CDR3 protein. The sample records 250,000 to 350,000 distinct CDR3 sequences, around 83% being singletons.

V is TRBV2 and J is TRBJ1-5; D ambiguous. The sample comprised CD8+ T cells from PBMCs. This clonotype was obtained from a human donor with multiple sclerosis. The CDR3: CASSEAAGSGTQHF. In DNA form, the CDR3 reads TGTGCCAGCAGTGAAGCTGCGGGGAGCGGGACCCAGCATTTT.